This TCR beta chain was recorded in a study of early T cells in non-severe SARS-CoV-2 infection. Study context: With bulk RNA from unsorted whole blood as input, sequencing yielded unpaired chains. Study conclusions and caveats: Anti-spike CD8 responses were favored by VDJdb matching, which missed private and CD4 specificities.

Remarks on this clonotype: Its antigen remains unknown.

The library protocol tagged individual cDNA molecules with unique molecular identifiers. TCRdb reprocessed the 5' RACE reads via MiXCR and lists one record per CDR3 protein. The sample contains some 66,000 distinct CDR3 sequences, 8% to 9.5% of which appear only once. The CDR3 contains 18 residues. CDR1 and CDR2 (germline): SGHVS, FNYEAQ. Trimming cost V 0 bases and J 3 bases; bases outside gene matches: 10. The sequencing sample was made of whole blood. The TCR sequence derives from an adult who was a healthcare worker with PCR-confirmed SARS-CoV-2 infection or an uninfected control (not recorded which). This sequence joins TRBV7-6 and TRBJ2-7, with TRBD2 matching 11 bases. The CDR3 DNA reads as TGTGCCAGCAGCTTAGCGTTTACTAGCGGGAGTTTGGTCTACGAGCAGTACTTC. This sequence encodes CASSLAFTSGSLVYEQYF. Variable domain in full (rest from reference TRBV7-6 and TRBJ2-7): GAGVSQSPRYKVTKRGQDVALRCDPISGHVSLYWYRQALGQGPEFLTYFNYEAQQDKSGLPNDRFSAERPEGSISTLTIQRTEQRDSAMYRCASSLAFTSGSLVYEQYFGPGTRLTVT.